Listed below are T cell receptor beta chains from one sample, sequenced in a study of control samples from healthy donors and cancer patients. Some clones are missing from TCRdb's copy, which holds only in-frame ones; the method was immunoSEQ multiplex PCR. Of around 80,000 clones listed, about 88% are singletons. The sample comprised blood. The receptors were sampled from a woman aged 45-59 years in good health. Each CDR3 is given with its conserved first and last residue. D genes are given only for firm matches. Size tells how often a clone was seen (once, few, many) or the class of an expanded clone, and some rows leave it out.

J gene | clone size | V gene | D gene | CDR3 DNA | CDR3 protein
TRBJ2-7 | few | TRBV9 | TRBD1 | TGTGCCAGCAGCGTAGCGGCAGGGGGCGAGCAGTACTTC | CASSVAAGGEQYF
TRBJ1-4 | NA | TRBV6-5 | NA | TGTGCCGGACGACAGCCCAATAATGAAAAACTGTTTTTT | CAGRQPNNEKLFF
TRBJ2-5 | NA | TRBV2 | NA | TGTGCCAGCAGTGGCCCGGGCAGACAAGAGACCCAGTACTTC | CASSGPGRQETQYF
TRBJ2-1 | NA | TRBV2 | NA | TGTGCCAGCAGTGAAACAGTTCTCTCCTACAATGAGCAGTTCTTC | CASSETVLSYNEQFF
TRBJ1-5 | NA | TRBV30 | NA | TGTGCCTGGAGTGGGGTGGACAATCAGCCCCAGCATTTT | CAWSGVDNQPQHF
TRBJ1-1 | NA | TRBV7-9 | TRBD1 | TGTGCCAGCAGCTTGGGGGGACAGACCACTGAAGCTTTCTTT | CASSLGGQTTEAFF
TRBJ2-7 | once | TRBV7-8 | TRBD1 | TGTGCCAGCAGCTTAGAGACAGGGAACTACGAGCAGTACTTC | CASSLETGNYEQYF
TRBJ1-1 | NA | TRBV12-3/TRBV12-4 | NA | TGTGCCAGCAGTTTCAGGCAGAGTGAAGCTTTCTTT | CASSFRQSEAFF
TRBJ2-5 | NA | TRBV30 | NA | TGTGCCTGGAGCGACAGAGTCCAAGAGACCCAGTACTTC | CAWSDRVQETQYF
TRBJ2-3 | NA | TRBV11-2 | NA | TGTGCCAGCAGTTTTAGTGGACTCAACGCGGACACGCAGTATTTT | CASSFSGLNADTQYF
TRBJ1-1 | NA | TRBV9 | NA | TGTGCCAGCAGCGTCGGCGAGGGTGAAGCTTTCTTT | CASSVGEGEAFF
TRBJ1-4 | NA | TRBV2 | NA | TGTGCCAGCAAGAGGTCGGAGAATGAAAAACTGTTTTTT | CASKRSENEKLFF
TRBJ2-3 | NA | TRBV19 | NA | TGTGCCAGTCAGAAGGGCACAGATACGCAGTATTTT | CASQKGTDTQYF
TRBJ1-1 | NA | TRBV3-1/TRBV3-2 | NA | TGTGCCAGCAGCCAAGCTCCCGGCCTAGGGGCTTTCTTT | CASSQAPGLGAFF
TRBJ1-4 | NA | TRBV4-1 | TRBD1 | TGCGCCAGCAGCCAGGTGACAGGGGGTTGGAAGAATGAAAAACTGTTTTTT | CASSQVTGGWKNEKLFF
TRBJ2-6 | NA | TRBV5-6 | NA | TGTGCCAGCAGCTTATCTGGGGCCAACGTCCTGACTTTC | CASSLSGANVLTF
TRBJ1-3 | few | TRBV12-3/TRBV12-4 | NA | TGTGCCAGCACTGCGGCGGGGGGAAGGTATTTT | CASTAAGGRYF
TRBJ2-6 | NA | TRBV7-9 | NA | TGTGCCAGCAGCTTGAAACGAACTGGGGCCAACGTCCTGACTTTC | CASSLKRTGANVLTF
TRBJ1-1 | NA | TRBV19 | TRBD1 | TGTGCCAGTAGTAAATTACAGGGGGCCGGGGCTTTCTTT | CASSKLQGAGAFF
TRBJ1-2 | NA | TRBV30 | NA | TGTGCCTGGAGTACTCGGGGGCTCTATGGCTACACCTTC | CAWSTRGLYGYTF
TRBJ1-1 | once | TRBV29-1 | NA | TGCAGCGTTGTGGAGAGGCTGAACACTGAAGCTTTCTTT | CSVVERLNTEAFF
TRBJ1-3 | once | TRBV5-6 | TRBD1 | TGTGCCAGCAGCTTCAGGGGGCCCGGAAACACCATATATTTT | CASSFRGPGNTIYF
TRBJ1-1 | NA | TRBV27 | TRBD1 | TGTGCCAGCAGTTTTACAGGGGACACTGAAGCTTTCTTT | CASSFTGDTEAFF
TRBJ2-7 | NA | TRBV6-5 | NA | TGTGCCAGCAGCGTGACACTCTCCTACGAGCAGTACTTC | CASSVTLSYEQYF
TRBJ1-1 | NA | TRBV7-9 | NA | TGTGCCAGCAGCCCAGGGGACCTGGGGGCTTTCTTT | CASSPGDLGAFF
TRBJ1-2 | once | TRBV6-4 | NA | TGTGCCAGCAGTGATGGGGGCCAGTATGGCTACACCTTC | CASSDGGQYGYTF
TRBJ2-1 | NA | TRBV2 | TRBD1 | TGTGCCAGCAGTAGGGACAGACCCTCCTACAATGAGCAGTTCTTC | CASSRDRPSYNEQFF
TRBJ1-2 | NA | TRBV10-3 | NA | TGTGCCATCAGTGTTGACAGTGTCGGTGGCTACACCTTC | CAISVDSVGGYTF
TRBJ1-1 | NA | TRBV2 | TRBD1 | TGTGCCAGCCATGAGACAGGGACTATGAACACTGAAGCTTTCTTT | CASHETGTMNTEAFF
TRBJ1-3 | NA | TRBV2 | NA | TGTGCCAGCAGTGAGGGGTACACCATATATTTT | CASSEGYTIYF
TRBJ1-2 | NA | TRBV2 | TRBD1 | TGTGCCAGCCAAGGTGCCAGGGGGAGCTATGGCTACACCTTC | CASQGARGSYGYTF
TRBJ2-7 | NA | TRBV2 | TRBD2 | TGTGCCAGCAGTGACGACGGACTAGCGGGGAGCTACGAGCAGTACTTC | CASSDDGLAGSYEQYF
TRBJ1-2 | NA | TRBV29-1 | NA | TGCAGCCTTCGGACGGAGTATGGCTACACCTTC | CSLRTEYGYTF
TRBJ1-5 | few | TRBV9 | TRBD1 | TGTGCCAGCAGCGTAGATCCAGGGGGATATCAGCCCCAGCATTTT | CASSVDPGGYQPQHF
TRBJ1-2 | NA | TRBV30 | NA | TGTGCCTGGAGGTTACAGGGAACCTATGGCTACACCTTC | CAWRLQGTYGYTF
TRBJ1-2 | NA | TRBV24-1 | NA | TGTGCCACCAGTGATTTGTTCGGCTATGGCTACACCTTC | CATSDLFGYGYTF
TRBJ2-3 | NA | TRBV19 | TRBD2 | TGTGCCAGTAGTAACGCCCTAGCGGGGGAGTCCGATACGCAGTATTTT | CASSNALAGESDTQYF
TRBJ1-5 | NA | TRBV7-9 | NA | TGTGCCAGCAGCTTAGTCTCAGGGCCTAATCAGCCCCAGCATTTT | CASSLVSGPNQPQHF
TRBJ2-2 | NA | TRBV5-1 | NA | TGCGCCAGCACGCTAATGTTGGGACATGAAACCGGGGAGCTGTTTTTT | CASTLMLGHETGELFF
TRBJ2-7 | NA | TRBV5-4 | NA | TGTGCCAGCAGCTTGGGAGCCGGACCGAGCTCCTACGAGCAGTACTTC | CASSLGAGPSSYEQYF
TRBJ2-5 | NA | TRBV6-5 | NA | TGTGCCAGCACGTCGGGCCAAGAGACCCAGTACTTC | CASTSGQETQYF
TRBJ1-4 | NA | TRBV4-1 | TRBD1 | TGCGCCAGCAGCCAAGAAGGGACAGGGGATAAAAAACTGTTTTTT | CASSQEGTGDKKLFF
TRBJ1-1 | NA | TRBV7-2 | TRBD1 | TGTGCCAGCAGCTTCGACAGGGGAAAAGGAGAAGCTTTCTTT | CASSFDRGKGEAFF
TRBJ2-4 | NA | TRBV25-1 | NA | TGTGCCAGCAGTCATGGGGCCAAAAACATTCAGTACTTC | CASSHGAKNIQYF
TRBJ2-7 | NA | TRBV29-1 | NA | TGCAGCGTTGAAGACGGATTCTACGAGCAGTACTTC | CSVEDGFYEQYF
TRBJ1-2 | NA | TRBV5-6 | TRBD1 | TGTGCCAGCGGCAGAGGGACAGGGGACGGGGGAATCTATGGCTACACCTTC | CASGRGTGDGGIYGYTF
TRBJ2-7 | few | TRBV5-5 | TRBD1 | TGTGCCAGCAGCTTGTCGGGACAGGGCTACGAGCAGTACTTC | CASSLSGQGYEQYF
TRBJ2-1 | medium-sized | TRBV7-2 | NA | TGTGCCAGCAGTTTCACTCCGGGGGGCATAAATGAGCAGTTCTTC | CASSFTPGGINEQFF
TRBJ1-1 | NA | TRBV2 | NA | TGTGCCAGCATCGGGGACGTAATGAACACTGAAGCTTTCTTT | CASIGDVMNTEAFF
TRBJ2-3 | NA | TRBV5-4 | NA | TGTGCCAGCACAGAGGGGGATACGCAGTATTTT | CASTEGDTQYF
TRBJ1-5 | NA | TRBV15 | NA | TGTGCCACCAGCAGAGACCCAATAGATACGCTTAGCAATCAGCCCCAGCATTTT | CATSRDPIDTLSNQPQHF
TRBJ1-2 | NA | TRBV5-1 | TRBD1 | TGCGCCAGCAGCTCCGACTTGACAGGGCATGGCTACACCTTC | CASSSDLTGHGYTF
TRBJ2-5 | NA | TRBV7-2 | TRBD1 | TGTGCCAGCAGCCGTGGGACAGTAGAGACCCAGTACTTC | CASSRGTVETQYF
TRBJ1-1 | NA | TRBV29-1 | NA | TGCAGCGTTCGTTCCCATGACCGCGACACTGAAGCTTTCTTT | CSVRSHDRDTEAFF
TRBJ1-1 | NA | TRBV7-2 | NA | TGTGCCAGCAGCTTAGACCCGCTAGGGGGGGAAGCTTTCTTT | CASSLDPLGGEAFF
TRBJ1-4 | NA | TRBV19 | NA | TGTGCCAGTAGGCCTGGGACGGTAACTAATGAAAAACTGTTTTTT | CASRPGTVTNEKLFF
TRBJ1-4 | once | TRBV4-2 | NA | TGTGCCAGCAGCCATCGGGGAAACCTTAATGAAAAACTGTTTTTT | CASSHRGNLNEKLFF
TRBJ1-1 | once | TRBV19 | NA | TGTGCCAGTAGTATTAGGGTGAACACTGAAGCTTTCTTT | CASSIRVNTEAFF